This entry is about one T cell receptor beta chain. Under the authors' procedure: Nucleated cell number was recorded as an estimate derived from reference gene primer amplification. Clones were sequenced by immunoSEQ multiplex PCR, and TCRdb holds only the in-frame ones, with some missing. The DNA was the basis for D and trimming; V, J and clone size are from that table. The repertoire holds approximately 130,000 clones, with 83% as singletons. Assignments of participants to cohorts depended upon their own reported clinical history. The sample comes from a study of blood T cell repertoires in COVID-19. Study summary: The United States, Italy and Spain provided the acute and convalescent COVID-19 samples. From T cells, B-cell-depleted T cells, or PBMCs came the material, which was cDNA or gDNA.

CDR3 length: 18 residues. V shed 4 bases, J shed 5 bases, and the junction held 20 bases outside the gene matches. The germline CDR1 and CDR2 sequences are SGHRS and YFSETQ. The sample comprised PBMCs or T cells enriched from blood (not recorded which). The source is a man aged 25-45 years who had recovered from COVID-19. This chain joins TRBV5-1 and TRBJ1-1, with 7 positions matching TRBD1. CDR3: CASSHGQEETRLGTEAFF. The CDR3 DNA reads as TGCGCCAGCAGCCACGGACAGGAAGAGACTCGACTTGGGACTGAAGCTTTCTTT.